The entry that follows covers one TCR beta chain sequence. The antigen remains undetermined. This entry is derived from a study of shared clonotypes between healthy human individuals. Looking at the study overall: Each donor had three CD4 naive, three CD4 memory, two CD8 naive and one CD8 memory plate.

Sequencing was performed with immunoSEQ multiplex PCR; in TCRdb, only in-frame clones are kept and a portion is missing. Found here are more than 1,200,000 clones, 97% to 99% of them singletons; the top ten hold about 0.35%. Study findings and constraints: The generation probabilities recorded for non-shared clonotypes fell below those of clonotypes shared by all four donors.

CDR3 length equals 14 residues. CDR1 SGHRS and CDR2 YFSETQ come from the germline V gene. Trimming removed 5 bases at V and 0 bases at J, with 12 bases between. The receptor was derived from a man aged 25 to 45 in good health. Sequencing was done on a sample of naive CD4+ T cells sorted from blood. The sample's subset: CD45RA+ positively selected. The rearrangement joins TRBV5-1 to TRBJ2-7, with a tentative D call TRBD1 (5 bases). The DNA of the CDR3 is TGCGCCAGCAGTCAGGGTAAGAGCTCCTACGAGCAGTACTTC. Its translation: CASSQGKSSYEQYF.